This T cell receptor (beta chain) derives from a study of shared clonotypes between healthy human individuals. The table came from immunoSEQ multiplex PCR; TCRdb's copy has only in-frame clones and leaves some out. The sample contains 1,400,000 or so clones, just under 99% of which appear only once. Donors included only healthy HIV-negative adults lacking recent acute infections or vaccinations. This clone appeared a single time. Losses at the gene ends were 9 bases for V and 5 bases for J; bases not matched to a gene: 4. Germline V lookup: CDR1 LNHDA, CDR2 SQIVND (reference sequence). The CDR3 has 12 residues.

Sequenced material: naive CD4+ T cells sorted from blood. Subset reported: CD45RA+ positively selected. V is TRBV19 and J is TRBJ1-2; 9 nucleotides line up with TRBD1. The clonotype comes from a man aged 30 to 39 in good health. CDR3 region: CASRDRVYGYTF. CDR3 nucleotides: TGTGCCAGCCGGGACAGGGTTTATGGCTACACCTTC.